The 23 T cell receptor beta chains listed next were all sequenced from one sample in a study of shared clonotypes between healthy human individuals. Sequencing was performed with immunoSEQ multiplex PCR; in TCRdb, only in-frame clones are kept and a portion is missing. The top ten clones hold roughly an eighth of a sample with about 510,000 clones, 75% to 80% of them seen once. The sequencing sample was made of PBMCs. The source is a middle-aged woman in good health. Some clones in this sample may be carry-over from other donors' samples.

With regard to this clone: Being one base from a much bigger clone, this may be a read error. The CDR3 sequence: CASSDGLAGGADTQYF. For the CDR3, the DNA is TGTGCCAGCAGTGACGGACTAGCGGGAGGGGCGGATACGCAGTATTTT. The genes are TRBV6-4 and TRBJ2-3; 15 bases line up with TRBD2. The CDR3 runs 16 residues. The germline V gene encodes CDR1 MRHNA and CDR2 SNTAGT. V shed 2 bases, J shed 6 bases, and the junction held 3 bases outside the gene matches.

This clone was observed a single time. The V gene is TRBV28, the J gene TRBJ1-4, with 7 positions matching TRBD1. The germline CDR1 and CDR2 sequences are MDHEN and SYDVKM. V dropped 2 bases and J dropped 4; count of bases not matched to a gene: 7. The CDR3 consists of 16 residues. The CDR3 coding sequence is TGTGCCAGCAGTTTAGTGGGCGGGACAGATAATGAAAAACTGTTTTTT. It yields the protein CASSLVGGTDNEKLFF.

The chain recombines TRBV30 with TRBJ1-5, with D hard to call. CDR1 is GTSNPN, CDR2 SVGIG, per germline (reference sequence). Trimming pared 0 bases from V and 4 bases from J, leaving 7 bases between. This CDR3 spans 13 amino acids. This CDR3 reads CAWSVTQNQPQHF. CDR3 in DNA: TGTGCCTGGAGTGTGACACAGAATCAGCCCCAGCATTTT.

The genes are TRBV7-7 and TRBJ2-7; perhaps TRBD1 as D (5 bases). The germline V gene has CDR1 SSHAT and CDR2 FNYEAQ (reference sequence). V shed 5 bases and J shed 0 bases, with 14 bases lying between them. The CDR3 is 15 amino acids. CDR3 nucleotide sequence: TGTGCCAGCAGCACACGTCCAGGGAACTCCTACGAGCAGTACTTC. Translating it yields CASSTRPGNSYEQYF.

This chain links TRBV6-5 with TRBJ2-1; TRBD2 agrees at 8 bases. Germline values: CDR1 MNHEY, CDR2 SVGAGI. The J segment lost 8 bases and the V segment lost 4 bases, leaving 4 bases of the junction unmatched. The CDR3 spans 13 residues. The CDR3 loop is CASSLAGRDEQFF. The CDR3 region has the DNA TGTGCCAGCAGTTTAGCGGGAAGGGATGAGCAGTTCTTC.

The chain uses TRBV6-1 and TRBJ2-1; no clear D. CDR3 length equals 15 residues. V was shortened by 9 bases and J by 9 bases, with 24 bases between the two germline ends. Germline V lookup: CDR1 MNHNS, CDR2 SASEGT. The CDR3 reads CASSPRSQSSGEQFF. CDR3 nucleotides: TGTGCCAGTTCCCCTAGGTCCCAATCTTCGGGTGAGCAGTTCTTC.

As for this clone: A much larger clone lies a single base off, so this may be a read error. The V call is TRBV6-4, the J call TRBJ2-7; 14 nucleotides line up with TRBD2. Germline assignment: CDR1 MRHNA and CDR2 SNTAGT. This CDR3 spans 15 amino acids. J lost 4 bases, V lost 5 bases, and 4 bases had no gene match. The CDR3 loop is CASSRLAGGSYEQYF. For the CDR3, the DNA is TGTGCCAGCAGTCGACTAGCGGGAGGGTCATACGAGCAGTACTTC.

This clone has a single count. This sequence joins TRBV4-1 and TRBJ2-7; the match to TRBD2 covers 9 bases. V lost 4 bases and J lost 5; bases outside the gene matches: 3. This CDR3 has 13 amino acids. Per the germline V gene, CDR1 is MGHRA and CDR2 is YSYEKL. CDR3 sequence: CASSLRTSDEQYF. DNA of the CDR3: TGCGCCAGCAGCCTCCGGACTAGCGACGAGCAGTACTTC.

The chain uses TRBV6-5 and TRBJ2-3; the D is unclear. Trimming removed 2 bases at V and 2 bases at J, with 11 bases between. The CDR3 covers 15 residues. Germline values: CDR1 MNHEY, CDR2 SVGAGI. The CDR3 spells CASSYQDGTTDTQYF. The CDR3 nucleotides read TGTGCCAGCAGTTACCAGGACGGCACCACAGATACGCAGTATTTT.

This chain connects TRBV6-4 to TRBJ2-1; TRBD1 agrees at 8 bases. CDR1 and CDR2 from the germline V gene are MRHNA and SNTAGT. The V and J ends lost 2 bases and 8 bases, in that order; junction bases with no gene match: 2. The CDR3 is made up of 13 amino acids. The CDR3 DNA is TGTGCCAGCAGTGACGCGGACAGGGATGAGCAGTTCTTC. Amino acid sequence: CASSDADRDEQFF.

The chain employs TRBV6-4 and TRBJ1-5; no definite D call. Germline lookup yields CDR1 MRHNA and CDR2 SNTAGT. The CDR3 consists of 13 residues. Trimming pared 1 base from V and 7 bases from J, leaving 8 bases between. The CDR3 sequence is CASSDFPEQPQHF. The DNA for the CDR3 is TGTGCCAGCAGTGACTTTCCAGAACAGCCCCAGCATTTT.

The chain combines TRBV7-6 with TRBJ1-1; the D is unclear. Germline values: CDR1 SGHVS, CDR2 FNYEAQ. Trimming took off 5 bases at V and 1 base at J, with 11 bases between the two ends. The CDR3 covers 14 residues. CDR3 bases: TGTGCCAGCAGCAAAGTGGAACAGAACACTGAAGCTTTCTTT. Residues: CASSKVEQNTEAFF. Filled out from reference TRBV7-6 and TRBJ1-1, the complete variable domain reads GAGVSQSPRYKVTKRGQDVALRCDPISGHVSLYWYRQALGQGPEFLTYFNYEAQQDKSGLPNDRFSAERPEGSISTLTIQRTEQRDSAMYRCASSKVEQNTEAFFGQGTRLTVV.

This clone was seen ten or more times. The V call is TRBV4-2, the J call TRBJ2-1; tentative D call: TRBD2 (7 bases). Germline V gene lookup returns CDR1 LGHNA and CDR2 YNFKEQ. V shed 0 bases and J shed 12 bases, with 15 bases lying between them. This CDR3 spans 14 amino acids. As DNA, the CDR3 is TGTGCCAGCAGCCAAGAGATGGGGGGCGGGAGGCAGTTCTTC. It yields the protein CASSQEMGGGRQFF.

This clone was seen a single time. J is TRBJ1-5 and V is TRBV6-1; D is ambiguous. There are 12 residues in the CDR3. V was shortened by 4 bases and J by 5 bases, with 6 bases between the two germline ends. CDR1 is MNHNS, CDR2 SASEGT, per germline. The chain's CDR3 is CASSGDYQPQHF. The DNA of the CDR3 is TGTGCCAGCAGTGGGGATTATCAGCCCCAGCATTTT.

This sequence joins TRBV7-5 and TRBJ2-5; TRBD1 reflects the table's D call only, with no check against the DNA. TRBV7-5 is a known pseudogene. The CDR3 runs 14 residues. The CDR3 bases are TGTGTCAGAAGCTTTTTCGCAGATCAAGAGACCCAGTACTTC. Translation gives CVRSFFADQETQYF.

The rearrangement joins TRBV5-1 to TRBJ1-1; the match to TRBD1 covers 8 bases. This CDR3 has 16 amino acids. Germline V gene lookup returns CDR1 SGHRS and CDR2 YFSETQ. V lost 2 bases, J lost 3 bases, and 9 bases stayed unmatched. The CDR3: CASSLTAGGGDTEAFF. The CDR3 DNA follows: TGCGCCAGCAGCTTAACTGCAGGGGGCGGGGACACTGAAGCTTTCTTT.

The DNA for the CDR3 is TGTGCCAGCAGCGGGGGCCCGCGGGAGACCCAGTACTTC. This translates into CASSGGPRETQYF. The gene calls are TRBV11-3 and TRBJ2-5, with a possible D match to TRBD1 (6 bases). Trimming took off 5 bases at V and 5 bases at J, with 12 bases between the two ends. The CDR3 is made up of 13 amino acids. Germline V lookup: CDR1 SGHNT, CDR2 YENEEA. Full variable domain (remainder filled in from reference TRBV11-3 and TRBJ2-5): EAGVVQSPRYKIIEKKQPVAFWCNPISGHNTLYWYLQNLGQGPELLIRYENEEAVDDSQLPKDRFSAERLKGVDSTLKIQPAELGDSAVYLCASSGGPRETQYFGPGTRLLVL.

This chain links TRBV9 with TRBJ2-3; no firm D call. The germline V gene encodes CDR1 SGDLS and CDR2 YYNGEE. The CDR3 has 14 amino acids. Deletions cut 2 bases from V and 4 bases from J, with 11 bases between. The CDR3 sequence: CASSVGLQPDTQYF. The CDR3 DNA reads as TGTGCCAGCAGCGTCGGGTTGCAGCCAGATACGCAGTATTTT.

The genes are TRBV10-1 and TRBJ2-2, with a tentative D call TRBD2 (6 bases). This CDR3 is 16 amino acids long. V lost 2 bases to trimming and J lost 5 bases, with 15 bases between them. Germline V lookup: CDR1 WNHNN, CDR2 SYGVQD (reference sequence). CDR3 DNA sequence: TGCGCCAGCAGTGAGCGTAGCGGACCCCCTACCGGGGAGCTGTTTTTT. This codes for CASSERSGPPTGELFF.

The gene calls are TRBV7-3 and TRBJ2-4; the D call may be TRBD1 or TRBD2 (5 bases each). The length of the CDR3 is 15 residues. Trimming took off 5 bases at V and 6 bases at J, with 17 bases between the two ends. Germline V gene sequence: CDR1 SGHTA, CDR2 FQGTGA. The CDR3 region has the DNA TGTGCCAGCAGCGCAAATGGGGGAGTGGGAAACATTCAGTACTTC. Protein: CASSANGGVGNIQYF.

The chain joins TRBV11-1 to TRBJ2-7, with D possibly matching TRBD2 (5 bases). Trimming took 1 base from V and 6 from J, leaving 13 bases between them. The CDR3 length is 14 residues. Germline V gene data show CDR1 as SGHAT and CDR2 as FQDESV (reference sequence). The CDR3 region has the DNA TGTGCCAGCAGCTTAGTGAACTACCGGGGCGAGCAGTACTTC. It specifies CASSLVNYRGEQYF.

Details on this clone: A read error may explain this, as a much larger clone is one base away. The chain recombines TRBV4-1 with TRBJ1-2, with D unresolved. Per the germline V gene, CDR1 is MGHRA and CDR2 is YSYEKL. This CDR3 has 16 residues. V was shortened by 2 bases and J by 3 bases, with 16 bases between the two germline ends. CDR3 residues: CASSQTPARDHYGYTF. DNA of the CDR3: TGCGCCAGCAGCCAAACCCCCGCAAGGGATCACTATGGCTACACCTTC.

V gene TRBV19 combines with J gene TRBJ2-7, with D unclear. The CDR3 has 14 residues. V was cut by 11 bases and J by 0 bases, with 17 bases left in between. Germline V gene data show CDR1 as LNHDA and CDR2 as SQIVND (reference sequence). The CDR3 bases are TGTGCCTCAAAGCAACGGGCCAGCTCCTACGAGCAGTACTTC. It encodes CASKQRASSYEQYF.